The subject of this entry is one T cell receptor (beta chain). This sample is drawn from a study of control samples from healthy donors and cancer patients. TCRdb's table, derived via immunoSEQ multiplex PCR, lists solely in-frame clones and lacks some. The sample records 150,000 to 200,000 clones, almost 90% being singletons. V shed 4 bases, J shed 4 bases, and the junction held 7 bases outside the gene matches. Germline CDR1 is MDHEN and CDR2 is SYDVKM. The CDR3 covers 15 residues. J is TRBJ2-3 and V is TRBV28; 8 nucleotides agree with TRBD2. The source is a man aged 18 to 30 in good health. Sequenced input: blood. The CDR3 bases are TGTGCCAGCAGTTCCCCCGGCGGGGGGTCAGATACGCAGTATTTT. Its translation is CASSSPGGGSDTQYF.